The 29 T cell receptor beta chains reported below all come from one sample, sequenced in a study of tumor-infiltrating lymphocytes in localized non-small cell lung cancer. The assay was immunoSEQ multiplex PCR, and TCRdb's table has in-frame clones only and misses some. The table shows around 12,000 clones, with 66% occurring only once. The sequencing input was lung tumor tissue. Receptors originate from a human donor with non-small cell lung cancer.

This clone appeared a few times. This rearrangement joins TRBV30 to TRBJ2-1; 8 positions match TRBD2. The CDR3 has 12 residues. CDR1 and CDR2 from the germline V gene are GTSNPN and SVGIG (reference sequence). V lost 4 bases to trimming and J lost 7 bases; unmatched junction nucleotides: 3. The chain's CDR3 is CAWKGTRNEQFF. As DNA, the CDR3 is TGTGCCTGGAAGGGGACTAGGAATGAGCAGTTCTTC.

This clone has only a few counts. The V and J genes are TRBV6-1 and TRBJ1-1; tentative D call: TRBD1 (5 bases). V lost 6 bases and J lost 0, with 11 bases in between. There are 14 residues in the CDR3. The germline V gene has CDR1 MNHNS and CDR2 SASEGT. As DNA, the CDR3 is TGTGCCAGCAGCGACAGTCTGGTGAACACTGAAGCTTTCTTT. This codes for CASSDSLVNTEAFF.

The chain links TRBV4-2 to TRBJ2-4; 8 nucleotides line up with TRBD2. This CDR3 contains 16 residues. The V gene's germline CDR1 is LGHNA and CDR2 YNFKEQ. Trimming cost V 0 bases and J 6 bases; bases outside gene matches: 7. CDR3 sequence: CASSQDGGAGGNIQYF. Here the CDR3 DNA reads TGTGCCAGCAGCCAAGACGGGGGGGCCGGAGGAAACATTCAGTACTTC.

This clone was observed a few times. The chain joins TRBV6-1 to TRBJ1-4; D perhaps matches TRBD1 (6 bases). CDR3 length: 13 residues. The ends were cut back, 8 bases at V and 5 bases at J, with 12 bases in the middle. The germline gives CDR1 MNHNS, CDR2 SASEGT. The CDR3 region has the DNA TGTGCCAGCCATCGGGGGGCAAATGAAAAACTGTTTTTT. This translates into CASHRGANEKLFF.

The chain couples TRBV11-3 to TRBJ2-3, with D perhaps matching TRBD2 (6 bases). The CDR3 totals 13 residues. Germline V CDR1 and CDR2: SGHNT, YENEEA. The V end lost 2 bases, the J end lost 5 bases, and 8 bases lay between the germline ends. The chain's CDR3 is CASSLQGGDTQYF. The CDR3 DNA reads as TGTGCCAGCAGCTTACAGGGAGGAGATACGCAGTATTTT.

The chain combines TRBV7-9 with TRBJ1-1; D unclear. The CDR3 has 9 residues. Germline CDR1 reads SEHNR; CDR2 reads FQNEAQ (reference sequence). The V end was cut by 11 bases, the J end by 6 bases, with 7 bases between. The CDR3 bases are TGTGCCGGAGAAGCTGAAGCTTTCTTT. Amino acid sequence: CAGEAEAFF.

This clone was picked up a small number of times. The rearrangement uses TRBV4-1 and TRBJ1-6; possibly TRBD1 for D (5 bases). The CDR3 contains 13 residues. Per germline, CDR1 MGHRA and CDR2 YSYEKL. V was pared by 0 bases and J by 10 bases, with 7 bases between. The CDR3 sequence: CASSQDRGSPLHF. The DNA of the CDR3 is TGCGCCAGCAGCCAAGACCGGGGGTCACCCCTCCACTTT.

The chain links TRBV11-2 to TRBJ2-7, with TRBD2 identical over 8 bases. V shed 7 bases and J 4 bases; nucleotides not matched to a gene: 9. The CDR3 contains 14 residues. CDR1 and CDR2 (germline): SGHAT, FQNNGV. As DNA, the CDR3 is TGTGCCAGCACCCCTGGCGGGAGGAGGTACGAGCAGTACTTC. Its translation: CASTPGGRRYEQYF.

The gene calls are TRBV4-1 and TRBJ1-1; D is ambiguous. Germline-derived CDR1 and CDR2 are MGHRA and YSYEKL. The CDR3 spans 16 residues. Trimming shortened V by 0 bases and J by 7 bases, and 18 bases separated the two germline ends. DNA of the CDR3: TGCGCCAGCAGCCAAGATAAAGGAGGGTTACAAGGTGAAGCTTTCTTT. Protein: CASSQDKGGLQGEAFF.

The chain carries TRBV5-4 and TRBJ2-7, with 8 positions matching TRBD1. Germline-derived CDR1 and CDR2 are SGHNT and YYREEE (reference sequence). V lost 5 bases, J lost 1 base, and 5 bases stayed unmatched. This CDR3 has 14 amino acids. As DNA, the CDR3 is TGTGCCAGCAGTCCAGGGGGCCGATCCTACGAGCAGTACTTC. Its protein is CASSPGGRSYEQYF.

V gene TRBV6-5 combines with J gene TRBJ1-4; D is possibly TRBD1 (5 bases). The germline V and J ends were trimmed by 3 bases and 0 bases, with 8 bases remaining between them. Germline values: CDR1 MNHEY, CDR2 SVGAGI. The CDR3 consists of 15 residues. DNA of the CDR3: TGTGCCAGCAGTTATACAGGCTCAACTAATGAAAAACTGTTTTTT. Protein sequence: CASSYTGSTNEKLFF.

V gene TRBV9 combines with J gene TRBJ1-4; 7 nucleotides match TRBD1. Trimming took 4 bases from V and 10 from J; bases not matched to a gene: 10. This CDR3 region has 14 residues. Per the germline V gene, CDR1 is SGDLS and CDR2 is YYNGEE. The DNA for the CDR3 is TGTGCCAGCAGCAAGACTGGGACAGATGGAAAACTGTTTTTT. Amino acids: CASSKTGTDGKLFF. Filled out from reference TRBV9 and TRBJ1-4, the complete variable domain reads DSGVTQTPKHLITATGQRVTLRCSPRSGDLSVYWYQQSLDQGLQFLIQYYNGEERAKGNILERFSAQQFPDLHSELNLSSLELGDSALYFCASSKTGTDGKLFFGSGTQLSVL.

This clone was seen more than once but under ten times. V usage is TRBV14 and J usage is TRBJ1-1, with 7 bases identical to TRBD1. There are 15 residues in the CDR3. Germline CDR1 reads SGHDN; CDR2 reads FVKESK. Trimming cost V 6 bases and J 4 bases; bases outside gene matches: 11. CDR3 sequence reads: CASRARAGGSTEAFF. CDR3 coding DNA: TGTGCCAGCAGAGCAAGGGCAGGGGGAAGCACTGAAGCTTTCTTT.

The V and J genes are TRBV11-2 and TRBJ2-3, with no clear D. The CDR3 length is 14 residues. The V gene lost 3 bases and the J gene lost 2 bases, with 9 bases spanning the gap. Per germline, CDR1 SGHAT and CDR2 FQNNGV. The chain's CDR3 is CASSLQGATDTQYF. The CDR3 DNA reads TGTGCCAGCAGCTTGCAAGGAGCCACAGATACGCAGTATTTT.

The chain carries TRBV5-1 and TRBJ2-7, with D possibly being TRBD1 (6 bases). The CDR3 sequence is 14 residues long. The germline V gene encodes CDR1 SGHRS and CDR2 YFSETQ. V lost 4 bases and J 4 bases, leaving 15 bases between the germline ends. CDR3 nucleotides: TGCGCCAGCAGCCCTACAGGGCTGGGGTACGAGCAGTACTTC. It encodes CASSPTGLGYEQYF.

This clone rates as medium-sized. This chain uses TRBV5-1 with TRBJ2-7, with D perhaps assigned TRBD1 or TRBD2 (5 bases each). The V gene's germline CDR1 is SGHRS and CDR2 YFSETQ. Trimming took off 4 bases at V and 3 bases at J, with 14 bases between the two ends. The length of the CDR3 is 14 residues. CDR3: CASSQSRDDYEQYF. The CDR3 nucleotides are TGCGCCAGCAGCCAGTCCCGGGACGACTACGAGCAGTACTTC.

This clone appeared a few times. This chain links TRBV7-9 with TRBJ1-1; 10 bases match TRBD1. Germline V gene data show CDR1 as SEHNR and CDR2 as FQNEAQ (reference sequence). CDR3 length: 16 amino acids. J lost 6 bases, V lost 5 bases, and 12 bases had no gene match. CDR3 nucleotides: TGTGCCAGCAGCCGAGATTCTCCCGGGACAGGGGCTGAAGCTTTCTTT. Amino acid sequence: CASSRDSPGTGAEAFF.

As DNA, the CDR3 is TGTGCCAGCAGTGAACAGCTAGACGAGCCCCAGCATTTT. Translated, it gives CASSEQLDEPQHF. The V gene is TRBV6-1, the J gene TRBJ1-5; D is ambiguous. This CDR3 is 13 amino acids long. V lost 2 bases and J lost 8, with 10 bases in between. Germline V gene data show CDR1 as MNHNS and CDR2 as SASEGT.

The chain joins TRBV6-1 to TRBJ1-2; D is ambiguous. The CDR3 spans 14 residues. Looked up from germline, CDR1 is MNHNS and CDR2 is SASEGT. The V end was cut by 6 bases, the J end by 0 bases, with 11 bases between. This chain's CDR3 is CASRGFSANYGYTF. The CDR3, as DNA: TGTGCCAGCAGAGGATTTTCAGCTAACTATGGCTACACCTTC.

Here the CDR3 reads CATSRSLPDTQYF. The CDR3 nucleotides are TGTGCCACCAGCAGGTCTCTTCCAGATACGCAGTATTTT. This rearrangement joins TRBV15 to TRBJ2-3; D unclear. The CDR3 length is 13 residues. Germline values: CDR1 LNHNV, CDR2 YYDKDF (reference sequence). The germline V and J ends were trimmed by 3 bases and 4 bases, with 8 bases remaining between them.

V and J are TRBV9 and TRBJ2-7; 10 bases agree with TRBD1. Germline trimming cut 0 bases from V and 2 bases from J; bases unmatched to any gene: 5. This CDR3 has 16 residues. In germline, CDR1 is SGDLS, CDR2 YYNGEE. The DNA for the CDR3 is TGTGCCAGCAGCGTAGACCCCGGGACAGGGGCCTACGAGCAGTACTTC. This sequence encodes CASSVDPGTGAYEQYF.

This clone was detected once. The chain uses TRBV7-8 and TRBJ2-7; D not resolved. This CDR3 contains 14 residues. Trimming removed 1 base from V and 2 bases from J, with 9 bases in between. Germline V gene sequence: CDR1 SGHVS, CDR2 FQNEAQ. This CDR3 is CASSLGPGPYEQYF. The CDR3 DNA reads as TGTGCCAGCAGCTTAGGGCCAGGTCCCTACGAGCAGTACTTC.

The chain recombines TRBV7-9 with TRBJ2-4; D remains unclear. CDR1 SEHNR and CDR2 FQNEAQ come from the germline V gene (reference sequence). V was shortened by 7 bases and J by 3 bases, with 13 bases between the two germline ends. The CDR3 contains 14 residues. DNA for the CDR3: TGTGCCAGCACCCCATTTATTGGCAAAAACATTCAGTACTTC. As protein: CASTPFIGKNIQYF.

The genes are TRBV4-1 and TRBJ2-7; tentatively, D is TRBD1 (6 bases). The CDR3 has 16 residues. Per germline, CDR1 MGHRA and CDR2 YSYEKL. V was cut by 4 bases and J by 0 bases, with 16 bases left in between. In DNA form, the CDR3 reads TGCGCCAGCAGCCGGGACACCGGCGTGGGCTCCTACGAGCAGTACTTC. It specifies CASSRDTGVGSYEQYF.

This clone was seen more than once but under ten times. V and J are TRBV30 and TRBJ1-2; D uncertain. With 4 bases removed from V and 4 bases from J, the gap between germline ends came to 10 bases. The germline gives CDR1 GTSNPN, CDR2 SVGIG (reference sequence). This CDR3 has 12 residues. As DNA, the CDR3 is TGTGCCTGGAAAGGCGAGTCCTATGGCTACACCTTC. Translated, it gives CAWKGESYGYTF.

The chain uses TRBV5-4 and TRBJ2-3, with a tentative D call TRBD1 (6 bases). With 4 bases removed from V and 4 bases from J, the gap between germline ends came to 19 bases. Germline CDR1 is SGHNT and CDR2 is YYREEE (reference sequence). The CDR3 spans 16 residues. Here the CDR3 DNA reads TGTGCCAGCAGCAGCCCCAGGGGATCGAGCGCAGATACGCAGTATTTT. This gives the protein CASSSPRGSSADTQYF.

The chain has TRBV11-2 and TRBJ1-2, with D maybe TRBD1 (6 bases). Trimming shortened V by 5 bases and J by 2 bases, and 9 bases separated the two germline ends. CDR1 is SGHAT, CDR2 FQNNGV, per germline. The CDR3 loop spans 13 amino acids. The CDR3 loop reads CASSTDRNYGYTF. CDR3 DNA: TGTGCCAGCAGCACGGACAGAAACTATGGCTACACCTTC.

The V and J genes are TRBV18 and TRBJ1-2, with no clear D. This CDR3 region has 14 residues. Germline V gene sequence: CDR1 KGHSH, CDR2 LQKENI. Trimming stripped 3 bases from V and 2 bases from J, with 10 bases between. CDR3 sequence reads: CASSPSDPNYGYTF. DNA for the CDR3: TGTGCCAGCTCACCTAGTGATCCCAACTATGGCTACACCTTC.

The chain uses TRBV7-9 and TRBJ2-3; D unresolved. The CDR3 length is 12 residues. The germline V gene has CDR1 SEHNR and CDR2 FQNEAQ (reference sequence). The V end lost 6 bases, the J end lost 1 base, and 5 bases lay between the germline ends. CDR3 sequence (DNA): TGTGCCAGCAGGACGGGCACAGATACGCAGTATTTT. Protein product: CASRTGTDTQYF.